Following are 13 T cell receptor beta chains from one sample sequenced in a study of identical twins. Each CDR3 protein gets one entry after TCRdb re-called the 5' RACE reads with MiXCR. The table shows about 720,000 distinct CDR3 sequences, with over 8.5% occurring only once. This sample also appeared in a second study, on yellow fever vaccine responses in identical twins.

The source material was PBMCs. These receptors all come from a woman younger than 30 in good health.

This CDR3 reads CSAGLAGSNEQFF. CDR3 nucleotides: TGCAGTGCTGGACTAGCGGGATCCAATGAGCAGTTCTTC. The chain employs TRBV20-1 and TRBJ2-1, with 12 bases that match TRBD2. Per germline, CDR1 DFQATT and CDR2 SNEGSKA (reference sequence). This CDR3 contains 13 residues. The junction had 2 bases not matched to a gene; V was cut back by 5 bases and J by 6 bases.

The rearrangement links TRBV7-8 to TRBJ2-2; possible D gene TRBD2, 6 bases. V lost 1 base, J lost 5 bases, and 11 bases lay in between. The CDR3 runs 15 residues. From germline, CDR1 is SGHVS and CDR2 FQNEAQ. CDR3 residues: CASSLGTTVTGELFF. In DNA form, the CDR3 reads TGTGCCAGCAGCTTAGGGACTACCGTAACCGGGGAGCTGTTTTTT.

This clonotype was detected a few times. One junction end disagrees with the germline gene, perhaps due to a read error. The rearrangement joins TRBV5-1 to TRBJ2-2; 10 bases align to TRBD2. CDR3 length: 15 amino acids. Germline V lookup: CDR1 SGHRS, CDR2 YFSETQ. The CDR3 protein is CASSKGLANSGELFF. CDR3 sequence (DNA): TGCGCCAGCAGCAAGGGACTAGCGAACTCCGGGGAGCTGTTTTTT.

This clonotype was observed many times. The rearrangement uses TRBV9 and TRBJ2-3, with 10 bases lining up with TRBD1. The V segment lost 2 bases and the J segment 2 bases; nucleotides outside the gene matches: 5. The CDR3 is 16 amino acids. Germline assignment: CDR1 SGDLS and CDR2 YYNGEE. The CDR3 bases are TGTGCCAGCAGCGTCGTAGGACAGGGGGACACAGATACGCAGTATTTT. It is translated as CASSVVGQGDTDTQYF.

CDR3 amino acids: CASSKATGEKGNIQYF. The CDR3 bases are TGTGCCAGCAGCAAAGCCACAGGGGAAAAGGGAAACATTCAGTACTTC. The rearrangement links TRBV21-1 to TRBJ2-4; the table's D gene call, TRBD1, was not cross checked with the DNA. TRBV21-1 is a recognized pseudogene. The CDR3 runs to 16 residues.

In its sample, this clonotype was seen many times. CDR3 in DNA: TGCGCCAGCAGCCAAGATCTGGGTGGGTCCTACAATGAGCAGTTCTTC. Translating gives CASSQDLGGSYNEQFF. This chain links TRBV4-3 with TRBJ2-1; the D is unclear. V was shortened by 0 bases and J by 1 base, with 10 bases between the two germline ends. The CDR3 extends over 16 amino acids. Germline V gene data show CDR1 as LGHNA and CDR2 as YSLEER.

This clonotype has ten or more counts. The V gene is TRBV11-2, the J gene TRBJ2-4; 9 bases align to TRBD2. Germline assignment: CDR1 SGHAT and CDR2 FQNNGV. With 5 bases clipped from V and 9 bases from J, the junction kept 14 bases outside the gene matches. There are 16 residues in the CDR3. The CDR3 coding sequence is TGTGCCAGCAGCGGGCCCGGGACTAGCTTAAGTGGCATTCAGTACTTC. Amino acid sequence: CASSGPGTSLSGIQYF.

CDR3: CSVTGGSRVGEAFF. The CDR3 bases are TGCAGCGTCACAGGCGGCTCGAGGGTCGGTGAAGCTTTCTTT. The rearrangement joins TRBV29-1 to TRBJ1-1; the D gene is possibly TRBD1 (5 bases). The CDR3 runs to 14 residues. The germline V gene has CDR1 SQVTM and CDR2 ANQGSEA. V dropped 6 bases and J dropped 7 bases, with 21 bases sitting between them.

The CDR3: CSVTAAEISEAFF. In DNA, the CDR3 is TGCAGCGTTACGGCCGCGGAGATTTCTGAAGCTTTCTTT. The chain recombines TRBV29-1 with TRBJ1-1; D remains ambiguous. This CDR3 spans 13 amino acids. Trimming removed 5 bases from V and 6 bases from J, with 16 bases in between. From germline, CDR1 is SQVTM and CDR2 ANQGSEA.

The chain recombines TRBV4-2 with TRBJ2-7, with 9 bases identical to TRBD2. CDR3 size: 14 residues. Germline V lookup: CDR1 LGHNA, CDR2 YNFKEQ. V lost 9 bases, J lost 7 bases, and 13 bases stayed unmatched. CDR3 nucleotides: TGTGCCAGTGGCGGCGGGGGGGCCGGGGAGGAGCAGTACTTC. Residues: CASGGGGAGEEQYF.

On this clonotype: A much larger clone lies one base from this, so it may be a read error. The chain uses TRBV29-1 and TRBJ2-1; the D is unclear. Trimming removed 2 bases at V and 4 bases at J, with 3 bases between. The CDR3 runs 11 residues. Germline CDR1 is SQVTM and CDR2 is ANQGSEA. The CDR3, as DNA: TGCAGCGTTGAATATTACAATGAGCAGTTCTTC. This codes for CSVEYYNEQFF.

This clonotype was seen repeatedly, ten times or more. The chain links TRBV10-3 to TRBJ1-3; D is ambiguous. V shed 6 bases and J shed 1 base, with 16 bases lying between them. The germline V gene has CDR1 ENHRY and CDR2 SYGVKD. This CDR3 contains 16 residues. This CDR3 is CAISPQSGFSGNTIYF. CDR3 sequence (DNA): TGTGCCATCAGCCCCCAATCGGGGTTTTCTGGAAACACCATATATTTT.

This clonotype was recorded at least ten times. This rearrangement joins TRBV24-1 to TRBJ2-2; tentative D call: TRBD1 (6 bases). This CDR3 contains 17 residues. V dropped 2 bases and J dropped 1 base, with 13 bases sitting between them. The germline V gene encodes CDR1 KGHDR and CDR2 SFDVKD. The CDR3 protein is CATSDYHGQKNTGELFF. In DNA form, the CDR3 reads TGTGCCACCAGTGATTACCACGGACAGAAGAACACCGGGGAGCTGTTTTTT.